The entry that follows covers one T cell receptor (beta chain) sequence. As yet, its antigen is unknown. A sample-barcoded 5' primer and a J-beta primer mix were used in a second PCR of roughly 7 to 12 cycles. Every sample gave at least 2.5 million paired-end reads containing CDR3. TCRdb redid the calling of the 5' RACE reads with MiXCR, one entry per CDR3 protein. Among around 780,000 distinct CDR3 sequences, roughly 50% were seen once, and the ten largest hold around 25%. These data come from a study of blood T cells in healthy people across ages. Study-wide results and caveats: Researchers deemed the diversity estimates from one million T cells underestimates.

In terms of origin and age, donors were healthy Caucasian individuals from Russia aged 6 to 90. Total RNA amounts of at least 6 micrograms were extracted per sample. V was clipped by 8 bases and J by 1 base; unmatched bases: 4. The CDR3 length is 14 residues. The germline gives CDR1 KGHDR, CDR2 SFDVKD. Sequenced input: blood. The chain employs TRBV24-1 and TRBJ2-5, with 9 bases aligning to TRBD2. The sequence came from a man between 35 and 55 years old in good health. DNA for the CDR3: TGTGCCACCACGGCGGGAGGGGTCCAAGAGACCCAGTACTTC. Amino acids: CATTAGGVQETQYF.